This paragraph covers one T cell receptor (beta chain) sequence. Its antigen remains unidentified. This CDR3 has 15 amino acids. With V trimmed by 4 bases and J by 0 bases, 5 bases remained unmatched. CDR1 is SGHVS and CDR2 is FQNEAQ in the germline V gene. One entry per CDR3 protein results from TCRdb running MiXCR on the multiplex PCR reads. The sample includes some 170,000 distinct CDR3 sequences, 30% to 35% of them seen just once. Samples came from axillary lymph nodes draining the breast cancer. This entry comes from a study of breast tumors, draining lymph nodes, adjacent tissues. Study-wide points: That most tumor T cells come from lymph nodes remained unproven. Luminal-like breast cancer showed significantly higher tumor–nontumor repertoire similarity than basal-like.

The clonotype originates from a female donor with breast cancer. Some clones in this sample may be carry-over from other donors' samples. This chain joins TRBV7-8 and TRBJ2-7, with 8 positions matching TRBD2. The sample comprised axillary lymph node tissue. CDR3 in amino acids: CASSYIAGPSYEQYF. The DNA for the CDR3 is TGTGCCAGCAGCTATATAGCGGGACCCTCCTACGAGCAGTACTTC.